The 25 T cell receptor beta chains below all came from one sample that was sequenced in a study of PD-L1 blockade in urothelial cancer. Specified time point: pretreatment peripheral blood. The assay was immunoSEQ multiplex PCR, and TCRdb's table has in-frame clones only and misses some. Among over 65,000 clones listed, roughly 90% were seen once. The input for sequencing was PBMCs, taken around atezolizumab (anti-PD-L1) treatment. All receptors come from a man between 65 and 80 years old with urothelial cancer.

This clone was counted a single time. The chain links TRBV5-1 to TRBJ2-2; D unclear. Germline V gene sequence: CDR1 SGHRS, CDR2 YFSETQ. The CDR3 contains 15 residues. V shed 0 bases and J shed 1 base, with 7 bases lying between them. As DNA, the CDR3 is TGCGCCAGCAGCTTGGATGGGCAGAACACCGGGGAGCTGTTTTTT. Its translation: CASSLDGQNTGELFF.

The V gene is TRBV13, the J gene TRBJ2-7; 9 bases align to TRBD2. The CDR3 extends over 15 amino acids. The germline V gene has CDR1 PRHDT and CDR2 FYEKMQ (reference sequence). Trimming took 2 bases from V and 0 from J; bases not matched to a gene: 2. The CDR3: CASSLRGRASYEQYF. In DNA, the CDR3 is TGTGCCAGCAGCTTACGCGGGAGGGCCTCCTACGAGCAGTACTTC.

J is TRBJ1-1 and V is TRBV18; D gene unclear. CDR3 size: 14 residues. CDR1 KGHSH and CDR2 LQKENI come from the germline V gene. V was cut by 3 bases and J by 2 bases, with 10 bases left in between. The CDR3: CASSPGRKNTEAFF. The CDR3 DNA reads TGTGCCAGCTCACCCGGTAGAAAAAACACTGAAGCTTTCTTT. Filled out from reference TRBV18 and TRBJ1-1, the complete variable domain reads NAGVMQNPRHLVRRRGQEARLRCSPMKGHSHVYWYRQLPEEGLKFMVYLQKENIIDESGMPKERFSAEFPKEGPSILRIQQVVRGDSAAYFCASSPGRKNTEAFFGQGTRLTVV.

The gene calls are TRBV28 and TRBJ1-5, with 8 bases fitting TRBD1. Germline V gene sequence: CDR1 MDHEN, CDR2 SYDVKM. J was trimmed by 1 base and V by 10 bases; bases with no gene match: 12. The CDR3 has 16 residues. The CDR3 sequence is CATRTGSFRSNQPQHF. CDR3 bases: TGTGCCACCCGGACAGGGAGTTTTAGGAGCAATCAGCCCCAGCATTTT. Full variable domain (rest looked up from reference TRBV28 and TRBJ1-5): DVKVTQSSRYLVKRTGEKVFLECVQDMDHENMFWYRQDPGLGLRLIYFSYDVKMKEKGDIPEGYSVSREKKERFSLILESASTNQTSMYLCATRTGSFRSNQPQHFGDGTRLSIL.

The genes are TRBV28 and TRBJ2-6, with D perhaps matching TRBD1 (5 bases). Per germline, CDR1 MDHEN and CDR2 SYDVKM. The CDR3 extends over 15 amino acids. Trimming shortened V by 6 bases and J by 0 bases, and 9 bases separated the two germline ends. Here the CDR3 reads CASRPQGSGANVLTF. The CDR3 coding sequence is TGTGCCAGCAGGCCCCAGGGCTCTGGGGCCAACGTCCTGACTTTC.

In this sample, this clone turned up once. V usage is TRBV2 and J usage is TRBJ1-1; perhaps TRBD1 as D (6 bases). The ends were cut back, 2 bases at V and 4 bases at J, with 8 bases in the middle. Germline CDR1 reads SNHLY; CDR2 reads FYNNEI. This CDR3 contains 13 residues. The CDR3 DNA sequence: TGTGCCAGCAGTGAATGGACAGCCACTGAAGCTTTCTTT. Translated: CASSEWTATEAFF.

This clone has just a few counts. The CDR3 here is CASPFEQYF. The DNA for the CDR3 is TGTGCCAGCCCCTTTGAGCAGTACTTC. The chain recombines TRBV13 with TRBJ2-7; D is undetermined. Trimming took off 8 bases at V and 7 bases at J, with 6 bases between the two ends. This CDR3 region has 9 residues. Germline assignment: CDR1 PRHDT and CDR2 FYEKMQ (reference sequence).

The chain recombines TRBV4-2 with TRBJ2-5, with no clear D. Germline values: CDR1 LGHNA, CDR2 YNFKEQ. This CDR3 has 15 amino acids. Trimming stripped 0 bases from V and 1 base from J, with 9 bases between. CDR3 in amino acids: CASSQDLTVQETQYF. DNA for the CDR3: TGTGCCAGCAGCCAAGATCTCACAGTCCAAGAGACCCAGTACTTC.

The J gene is TRBJ2-1, the V gene TRBV11-1, with 7 bases lining up with TRBD2. Germline loops: CDR1 SGHAT, CDR2 FQDESV (reference sequence). The CDR3 spans 17 residues. The trim removed 2 bases at V and 5 bases at J, leaving 12 bases unmatched. In DNA form, the CDR3 reads TGTGCCAGCAGCTTAACCCAAGGGGCTAGCGGTCACAATGAGCAGTTCTTC. This sequence encodes CASSLTQGASGHNEQFF.

This clone was seen only once. The chain combines TRBV5-5 with TRBJ2-7, with 7 bases lining up with TRBD1. The CDR3 has 15 amino acids. The germline V gene encodes CDR1 SGHKS and CDR2 YYEKEE (reference sequence). J was trimmed by 0 bases and V by 2 bases; bases with no gene match: 5. For the CDR3, the DNA is TGTGCCAGCAGCTTAGGGGGCCTCTCCTCCTACGAGCAGTACTTC. This gives the protein CASSLGGLSSYEQYF.

This clone came up once. The chain links TRBV4-1 to TRBJ1-4; TRBD1 agrees at 11 bases. The CDR3 extends over 16 amino acids. Germline V CDR1 and CDR2: MGHRA, YSYEKL. J was trimmed by 7 bases and V by 1 base; bases with no gene match: 5. CDR3 bases: TGCGCCAGCAGCCAAGGAACCGGGACAGGGGGTGAAAAACTGTTTTTT. It translates to CASSQGTGTGGEKLFF.

This chain links TRBV7-3 with TRBJ2-1; 10 bases line up with TRBD1. This CDR3 spans 15 amino acids. V shed 5 bases, J shed 5 bases, and the junction held 6 bases outside the gene matches. From germline, CDR1 is SGHTA and CDR2 FQGTGA. CDR3 DNA sequence: TGTGCCAGCAGCCCCGGACAGGGGGGACACAATGAGCAGTTCTTC. Translation gives CASSPGQGGHNEQFF. Full variable domain (missing parts from reference TRBV7-3 and TRBJ2-1): GAGVSQTPSNKVTEKGKYVELRCDPISGHTALYWYRQSLGQGPEFLIYFQGTGAADDSGLPNDRFFAVRPEGSVSTLKIQRTERGDSAVYLCASSPGQGGHNEQFFGPGTRLTVL.

This clone was picked up a small number of times. J is TRBJ2-7 and V is TRBV13, with a possible D match to TRBD2 (6 bases). Germline V gene data show CDR1 as PRHDT and CDR2 as FYEKMQ (reference sequence). CDR3 length: 15 amino acids. V lost 3 bases to trimming and J lost 4 bases, with 16 bases between them. The CDR3 DNA is TGTGCCAGCAGCTTCTGGAGCGCGGCGGGGTACGAGCAGTACTTC. Translation gives CASSFWSAAGYEQYF.

This clone was counted between two and nine times. The chain uses TRBV10-2 and TRBJ2-5; TRBD2 might be the D (6 bases). Trimming stripped 4 bases from V and 5 bases from J, with 14 bases between. The CDR3 is 14 amino acids. Germline lookup yields CDR1 WSHSY and CDR2 SAAADI. The CDR3 nucleotides are TGCGCCAGCAGTGCCCTGACTAGAAGTGAGACCCAGTACTTC. This gives the protein CASSALTRSETQYF.

The chain uses TRBV4-2 and TRBJ2-3; 10 bases match TRBD2. V shed 5 bases and J 2 bases; nucleotides not matched to a gene: 13. This CDR3 has 18 amino acids. The V gene's germline CDR1 is LGHNA and CDR2 YNFKEQ. This CDR3 reads CASSGAGTSERPTDTQYF. CDR3 DNA: TGTGCCAGCAGCGGAGCGGGGACTAGCGAGAGACCCACAGATACGCAGTATTTT.

The chain carries TRBV19 and TRBJ2-7; a weak D match, TRBD2 (6 bases). Trimming removed 3 bases at V and 4 bases at J, with 13 bases between. Germline loops: CDR1 LNHDA, CDR2 SQIVND (reference sequence). The CDR3 is made up of 14 amino acids. CDR3 nucleotides: TGTGCCAGTAGTATCCCCGGGACTGGATACGAGCAGTACTTC. It encodes CASSIPGTGYEQYF.

This chain joins TRBV6-5 and TRBJ2-2; 10 bases match TRBD1. Germline assignment: CDR1 MNHEY and CDR2 SVGAGI. This CDR3 is 14 amino acids long. J was trimmed by 4 bases and V by 6 bases; bases with no gene match: 2. Written as DNA, the CDR3 is TGTGCCAGCAGAAGGACAGGGGGCACCGGGGAGCTGTTTTTT. This codes for CASRRTGGTGELFF.

V is TRBV11-1 and J is TRBJ2-7; tentative D call: TRBD1 (5 bases). V shed 2 bases and J shed 2 bases, with 16 bases lying between them. The CDR3 sequence is 16 residues long. Per germline, CDR1 SGHAT and CDR2 FQDESV (reference sequence). DNA of the CDR3: TGTGCCAGCAGCTTACAAGCAGGCGGCAGGGCCTACGAGCAGTACTTC. Amino acid sequence: CASSLQAGGRAYEQYF.

This clone has only one observation. The J gene is TRBJ2-1, the V gene TRBV13; the match to TRBD2 covers 10 bases. Looked up from germline, CDR1 is PRHDT and CDR2 is FYEKMQ (reference sequence). After removal of 2 bases from V and 3 bases from J, the junction contained 4 bases not matched to a gene. CDR3 length equals 16 residues. Here the CDR3 reads CASSLISGGFYNEQFF. The CDR3 DNA sequence: TGTGCCAGCAGCTTAATTAGCGGGGGGTTCTACAATGAGCAGTTCTTC.

This chain uses TRBV2 with TRBJ2-1, with TRBD2 identical over 14 bases. Germline V gene data show CDR1 as SNHLY and CDR2 as FYNNEI. After removal of 4 bases from V and 8 bases from J, the junction contained 4 bases not matched to a gene. The CDR3 runs to 15 residues. CDR3 in DNA: TGTGCCAGCAGTGGACTAGCGGGAGGGCCCGATGAGCAGTTCTTC. Encoded protein: CASSGLAGGPDEQFF.

This clone occurred once. J is TRBJ2-1 and V is TRBV7-9; tentative D call: TRBD1 (7 bases). CDR3 length: 13 amino acids. Germline loops: CDR1 SEHNR, CDR2 FQNEAQ (reference sequence). V was pared by 8 bases and J by 6 bases, with 14 bases between. CDR3 coding DNA: TGTGCCAGCCAGGAGGGGGCCCTCAATGAGCAGTTCTTC. This gives the protein CASQEGALNEQFF.

The chain has TRBV7-9 and TRBJ2-7; perhaps TRBD1 as D (5 bases). V was clipped by 1 base and J by 3 bases, with 13 bases between them. The CDR3 runs 15 residues. Germline CDR1 and CDR2: SEHNR and FQNEAQ (reference sequence). The CDR3 region has the DNA TGTGCCAGCAGCTTAGGGACATTAAAAGGCTACGAGCAGTACTTC. It translates to CASSLGTLKGYEQYF.

The genes are TRBV13 and TRBJ2-1; 10 bases agree with TRBD1. CDR1 is PRHDT and CDR2 is FYEKMQ in the germline V gene (reference sequence). Germline trimming cut 0 bases from V and 5 bases from J; bases unmatched to any gene: 10. The length of the CDR3 is 18 residues. The CDR3 DNA reads TGTGCCAGCAGCTTAGGCCCAAACGGACAGGGGGGGAACAATGAGCAGTTCTTC. Protein: CASSLGPNGQGGNNEQFF.

J is TRBJ1-2 and V is TRBV25-1, with a possible D match to TRBD1 (5 bases). V shed 2 bases and J shed 2 bases, with 9 bases lying between them. Germline CDR1 is MGHDK and CDR2 is SYGVNS. The CDR3 is made up of 14 amino acids. The CDR3 DNA follows: TGTGCCAGCAGTGAAGGGGGGAGCAACTATGGCTACACCTTC. Its protein product is CASSEGGSNYGYTF.

This clone was detected only once. The chain joins TRBV10-3 to TRBJ2-5, with TRBD1 matching over 7 bases. J lost 3 bases, V lost 5 bases, and 6 bases had no gene match. The germline V gene encodes CDR1 ENHRY and CDR2 SYGVKD. This CDR3 contains 14 residues. CDR3 sequence: CAISISGGKETQYF. CDR3 nucleotides: TGTGCCATCAGTATCTCAGGGGGAAAAGAGACCCAGTACTTC.